The source of this TCR beta chain is a study of cytomegalovirus exposure and HLA in healthy donors (dated by TCRdb to 2015 to 2018). Regarding the complete study: In an earlier analysis of about 560 of the donors, 250 to 300 Gb of sequence data and 90 million to 130 million unique TCR beta sequences from about 179 million T cells were reported. An early release that covered about 600 HLA-typed donors contained 300 to 350 gigabases of sequencing data and tens of millions of unique TCR sequences. Of the 300 to 450 genotyped donors, around 81% fell in the genetic ancestry cluster associated with self-reported Caucasian donors. The study was designed to test whether signatures of past pathogen exposure could be identified by cataloging public T cell receptors. The T cell repertoires of around 730 subjects were profiled by immunosequencing and related to cytomegalovirus serostatus. Along with the roughly 700-subject first cohort, a separate validation cohort of 120 different subjects was used. High-throughput TCR immunosequencing, statistical association of individual TCRs with disease status, and machine learning were combined to predict cytomegalovirus infection status. In a later analysis, previously published TCR beta repertoires from some 640 donors were re-analyzed and high-resolution HLA genotyping was added so that TCR occurrence patterns could be studied. Rather than drawing on any new phenotypic data, the later analysis identified candidate immune exposures from TCR beta sequences and the way those sequences occurred across donors. An earlier analysis of around 580 of the donors used high-throughput TCR beta sequencing to judge whether each TCR beta V gene segment behaved as functional or pseudogenic. Donor age, sex, ethnicity and CMV serostatus were compiled alongside the repertoire data. A later genetic analysis took genome-wide SNP genotypes for about 55% of the 666 donors and used that subset as a discovery cohort. All discovery cohort repertoires had been generated using a single sequencing platform. HLA typing included class I and class II loci at four-digit resolution. Typing coverage differed by locus: A, B, C, DRB1 and DQB1 were typed in roughly 620-630 donors, DQA1 in about 560, DPA1 in around 610, and DPB1 in approximately 450. Because of strong linkage in the cohort, roughly five DR-DQ haplotypes were treated as single units for association and clustering. Among 398 genotyped donors of the cohort, an average of roughly 230,000 unique TCR beta nucleotide sequences was sequenced per donor, of which roughly 18% were non-productive. Overall results and qualifications from the work: Only TCR beta chains were sequenced in this cohort, and the absence of alpha or paired-chain data limited detectable features. A later analysis reported that several top co-occurrence clusters appeared linked to parvovirus B19, influenza, CMV and Epstein-Barr virus. Assigning TCR associations to individual alleles was difficult when HLA alleles, especially DR and DQ, strongly co-occurred. The classifier was reported to diagnose cytomegalovirus status with high specificity and sensitivity in both the original and validation cohorts. Because counts were too low, seventeen rarely observed V segments, including chromosome 9 orphons, were left out of the earlier analysis of about 620 of the donors. A later analysis found that most CMV-associated TCR beta chains appeared HLA-restricted, with HLA associations seemingly driven largely by CMV exposure. Immune exposure information for the cohort was limited to CMV serostatus. Compared with the roughly 670-donor mean, donors in an Asian-associated ancestry cluster had fewer N-insertions in productive TCRs, according to a later genetic analysis. Compared with equally common non-associated chains, HLA-associated TCR beta chains in a later analysis were more clonally expanded and had lower generation probabilities. Because the 87-base-pair reads could not distinguish some IMGT-functional V segments, including TRBV6-2 and TRBV6-3, those segments were excluded. Linkage disequilibrium might explain the correlated functional status among segregating V segments, but an unknown experimental factor could not be ruled out. Broadly in line with IMGT annotations, most TCR beta V segments showed up in productive rearrangements about 87% or about 30% of the time in an earlier analysis of around 600 of the donors. Presence/absence analyses assumed roughly uniform sequencing depth across donors, an assumption that may not hold. A further reported finding was that TCR beta sequences accurately predicted the HLA-A and HLA-B alleles for most subjects in the first cohort. In vitro tests confirmed that a few of the cytomegalovirus-associated TCR beta chains recognize cytomegalovirus antigens. The study listed 164 TCR beta chains as associated with cytomegalovirus. V-gene and J-gene trimming of TCR beta chains was associated with a missense DCLRE1C variant in a later genetic analysis, and the association was replicated in an independent cohort. In a later analysis, around 15,000 TCR beta sequences were associated with specific HLA alleles at a false discovery rate of 0.05. Across donors, most TCR sequences were observed very rarely, whereas some public TCRs were present in many individuals. A later analysis found that TCR association rates varied across HLA loci, with DRB1 alleles showing the most associated TCRs and HLA-C alleles the fewest. It was suggested by the authors that the approach could potentially be generalized to other disease states and immunological phenotypes. A group of highly shared sequence variants was considered likely to be a technical artifact of the sequencing pipeline. HLA typing was unavailable for some donors at each locus, so association tests used only the typed subset.

Receptor libraries were prepared by the immunoSEQ multiplex PCR assay. The multiplex PCR relied on a mix of 60 forward primers for TCR Vbeta segments and 13 reverse primers for TCR Jbeta segments. Amplification of the CDR3 region of rearranged TCR beta genes was performed with a multiplex PCR assay on genomic DNA. Amplified TCR beta libraries were sequenced as 87-base-pair reads on the Illumina HiSeq System. The study's own analysis went as follows. Across the 700 or so repertoires, a later analysis counted 80 million or so unique TCR beta chains, around 11 million of which were shared by at least two donors. Raw reads were error-corrected and collapsed into unique sequences with a nearest-neighbor algorithm that merged closely related sequences to remove PCR and sequencing errors. V, D and J gene segments were assigned by aligning CDR3 sequences to IMGT reference sequences. For a sequence to be retained, a match of at least six nucleotides was required to both a V gene segment and a J gene segment. Rearrangements were called productive when the CDR3 lacked stop codons and stayed in frame with V and J; all others were non-productive. CDR3 was defined according to IMGT convention as the region running from the second conserved V-encoded cysteine to the conserved J-encoded phenylalanine. The earlier analysis of about 560 of the donors excluded any sequence lacking an unambiguous match to a single V gene segment. In an earlier analysis of some 590 of the donors, a V segment was called functional when productive rearrangements were above 56.7%, and segregating when the standard deviation between donors exceeded 5%. To diagnose cytomegalovirus status from the catalog of TCR beta chain sequences, a statistical classification framework was built. In a later analysis, TCR nucleotide sequences were compared against IMGT/GENE-DB human TR gene sequences so that V and J genes could be assigned. The TCRdist pipeline was used in a later analysis to assign CDR3 sequences and most-parsimonious VDJ recombination scenarios. In a later analysis, each TCR beta chain was defined by its CDR3 amino acid sequence together with its V-gene family, and reads lacking a unique V-gene family were excluded. As a way to deal with suspected cross-contamination and a sequencing artifact, a later analysis dropped 450 to 700 nucleotide sequences that were highly shared and had low generation probability. In a later analysis, a clonal expansion index was calculated for each public chain from normalized within-repertoire ranks of inferred template counts. In a later analysis, generation probabilities were computed using a VDJ recombination model fitted to out-of-frame rearrangements, and the results were checked against IGoR. Hypergeometric tests were used in a later analysis to score TCR-TCR, TCR-HLA and TCR-CMV co-occurrence, with a repertoire-size bias correction applied to the TCR pairs. In a later analysis, false discovery rates were estimated by permuting HLA or CMV assignments 20 times. In a later analysis, co-occurring TCRs were grouped with DBSCAN, and TCRdist sequence similarity was added when clustering was performed within HLA-allele-positive subsets. Repertoires with fewer than 30,000 or more than 120,000 public chains were left out of co-occurrence clustering, as were about 5 repertoires with anomalous nucleotide sharing. TCRdb took over this immuneACCESS table, retaining in-frame rearrangements with V and J assigned. Such tables are incomplete; in checked studies, under half of the missing clones stem from an unresolved V gene, and the remainder is unexplained. D and trimming come from the DNA, and the V and J calls and clone size come from that table. The sample table records around 140,000 clones; more than 75% of these occur just once. Of the sample, roughly 2.4% is held by the ten largest clones.

The CDR3, cysteine through phenylalanine, is 14 amino acids long. The only DNA kept is the CDR3, 42 bases in frame from the first base. In the germline V gene, CDR1 corresponds to SGDLS and CDR2 to YYNGEE. Germline trimming amounts to 0 bases on V and 9 bases on J, with 3 as the count of junction bases outside the gene matches. The cohort comprised around 700 healthy bone marrow donors. At the time of sampling, every cohort member was nominally healthy, though immune exposures that went unrecorded were likely present. The donor tested CMV seropositive and was one of the 289 seropositive cohort members. Each donor provided a peripheral blood sample, and peripheral blood mononuclear cells were used for TCR beta sequencing. The Qiagen DNeasy Blood Extraction Kit was used to extract genomic DNA from the blood cell samples. Note on this clone: The antigen this receptor binds is unknown. Base qualities were left out, and no much larger clone turns up one base away.

The chain links TRBV9 with TRBJ1-6, with 7 junctional bases fitting TRBD1. The sample was PBMCs. This TCR was recovered from a young woman in good health and CMV-seropositive. The DNA is as follows: TGTGCCAGCAGCGTAGAGGGGACAGCTTCACCCCTCCACTTT. Its protein is CASSVEGTASPLHF.